This is a list of T cell receptor beta chains from one sample in a study of Ad26.COV2.S vaccination and SARS-CoV-2 variants. Repertoires were generated with immunoSEQ multiplex PCR, while TCRdb's copy carries only in-frame clones and drops some. The table includes 440,000 or so clones, about 92% detected once. Sequenced material: peripheral blood, taken in a trial of Ad26.COV2.S vaccine versus placebo. The receptor set was obtained from a person aged 18 to 59 who received the Ad26.COV2.S COVID-19 vaccine or a placebo. The CDR3 runs from the conserved cysteine through the conserved F or W. The D gene is left open where the match is weak. Clone size is shown for a subset of rows, as once, few, many or a class of expanded clone.

NA	TRBD2	TRBV2	TRBJ2-1	TGTGCCAGCAGTGAACCGGGGAGCGGGGGGTTAACTGAGCAGTTCTTC	CASSEPGSGGLTEQFF
once	NA	TRBV6-5	TRBJ1-6	TGTGCCAGCAGTTACTCGGGGCGAATCGGGTCACCCCTCCACTTT	CASSYSGRIGSPLHF
NA	NA	TRBV24-1	TRBJ2-3	TGTGCCACCAGTGAACGCTCACCACCCACAGATACGCAGTATTTT	CATSERSPPTDTQYF
once	TRBD1	TRBV3-1/TRBV3-2	TRBJ1-2	TGTGCCAGCAGCCAAGATCTTGAAGGGACAGAAAATTTTTACACCTTC	CASSQDLEGTENFYTF
NA	TRBD2	TRBV2	TRBJ2-1	TGTGCCAGCAGAAAGGGGACTAGCTATGAGCAGTTCTTC	CASRKGTSYEQFF
NA	NA	TRBV27	TRBJ2-3	TGTGCCAGCAGTCCCGCCGGGGATCTCACAGATACGCAGTATTTT	CASSPAGDLTDTQYF
NA	NA	TRBV7-9	TRBJ2-5	TGTGCCAGCAGCTTTGAGGTGACCCAGTACTTC	CASSFEVTQYF
NA	NA	TRBV24-1	TRBJ2-7	TGTGCCACCAGTGCCCTTGCCTCCGACAGTCCCTCCTACGAGCAGTACTTC	CATSALASDSPSYEQYF
NA	TRBD2	TRBV6-1	TRBJ2-3	TGTGCCAGCAGTGAGCCTAGCGGGGGTTTGACTAGCACAGATACGCAGTATTTT	CASSEPSGGLTSTDTQYF
NA	TRBD2	TRBV7-9	TRBJ2-1	TGTGCCAGCAGCTTACGGGGGGGCCCTTCCGATGAGCAGTTCTTC	CASSLRGGPSDEQFF
NA	NA	TRBV5-1	TRBJ1-2	TGCGCCAGCAGCTCGGATGGGGTGGGGAACTATGGCTACACCTTC	CASSSDGVGNYGYTF
NA	NA	TRBV23-1	TRBJ2-5	TGCGCCAGCAGCCTTGGTCGGGAGACCCAGTACTTC	CASSLGRETQYF
NA	NA	TRBV9	TRBJ1-1	TGTGCCAGCAGCGTAGAAAGTCGGAACACTGAAGCTTTCTTT	CASSVESRNTEAFF
NA	NA	TRBV2	TRBJ2-2	TGTGCCAGCAGTGAGATAAGGGGTGGCACCGGGGAGCTGTTTTTT	CASSEIRGGTGELFF
NA	TRBD1	TRBV7-2	TRBJ1-2	TGTGCCAGCAGCGCGGACAGGGGGCTGAAGTATGGCTACACCTTC	CASSADRGLKYGYTF
few	NA	TRBV5-8	TRBJ1-3	TGTGCCAGCAGCTTTCAGCGACCCTCTGGAAACACCATATATTTT	CASSFQRPSGNTIYF
NA	TRBD1	TRBV27	TRBJ2-7	TGTGCCAGCACCACGTCGGACAGGGCACGGGAGCAGTACTTC	CASTTSDRAREQYF
NA	NA	TRBV3-1/TRBV3-2	TRBJ2-1	TGTGCCAGCAGCCCGTGGGACGGCTACAATGAGCAGTTCTTC	CASSPWDGYNEQFF
NA	NA	TRBV12-3/TRBV12-4	TRBJ2-7	TGTGCCAGCAGCTTCGGGGGGCACGAGCAGTACTTC	CASSFGGHEQYF
NA	TRBD1	TRBV11-2	TRBJ2-7	TGTGCCAGCAGCCCCAGACAGGGGCGATCCTACGAGCAGTACTTC	CASSPRQGRSYEQYF
NA	TRBD1	TRBV6-2/TRBV6-3	TRBJ1-5	TGTGCCAGCAGCCTCGCGGACAGGGGGGCGAGTAATCAGCCCCAGCATTTT	CASSLADRGASNQPQHF
NA	TRBD1	TRBV28	TRBJ2-7	TGTGCCAGCAGTGGAGACAGGGGTCATTCCTACGAGCAGTACTTC	CASSGDRGHSYEQYF
NA	NA	TRBV29-1	TRBJ2-3	TGCAGCGTTGTTGGAGGGGGAGGGACAGATACGCAGTATTTT	CSVVGGGGTDTQYF
NA	NA	TRBV4-3	TRBJ1-2	TGCGCCAGCAGCCAAGACCGGGCTTTGACCTACACCTTC	CASSQDRALTYTF
NA	TRBD1	TRBV5-6	TRBJ1-6	TGTGCCAGCAGCTTGGGACAGGGGGCATATCCACCCCTCCACTTT	CASSLGQGAYPPLHF
NA	TRBD1	TRBV2	TRBJ1-6	TGTGCCAGAAGGACCGGGACAGGGGATAATTCACCCCTCCACTTT	CARRTGTGDNSPLHF
NA	NA	TRBV6-5	TRBJ2-7	TGTGCCAGCGTGAAGGTTTTTGGATCTGAGTACGAGCAGTACTTC	CASVKVFGSEYEQYF
once	TRBD2	TRBV19	TRBJ2-1	TGTGCCAGTAGTTTTAACTCGGGGGGGGAGCAGTTCTTC	CASSFNSGGEQFF
NA	TRBD1	TRBV7-6	TRBJ2-7	TGTGCCAGCAGCCTAGGCCGGGACAGTGGAGCCTACGAGCAGTACTTC	CASSLGRDSGAYEQYF
NA	NA	TRBV29-1	TRBJ1-2	TGCAGCGTGACCGGCGGGGACTATGGCTACACCTTC	CSVTGGDYGYTF
NA	NA	TRBV7-9	TRBJ1-2	TGTGCCAGCAGCTCGAGGGACCCGAGAATGTATGGCTACACCTTC	CASSSRDPRMYGYTF
few	NA	TRBV9	TRBJ1-1	TGTGCCAGCAGCGCGGGCAAGAACACTGAAGCTTTCTTT	CASSAGKNTEAFF
NA	NA	TRBV6-6	TRBJ2-1	TGTGCCACCACCCGGGTGGGGGCTAACAATGAGCAGTTCTTC	CATTRVGANNEQFF